In its sample, the clone carrying this TCR beta chain was seen a few times. The method was immunoSEQ multiplex PCR; TCRdb's version includes in-frame clones alone and lacks a portion of them. The sample holds some 300,000 clones, around 87% seen once. V trimming: 1 base; J trimming: 16 bases; junction bases outside the gene matches: 10. Germline V gene lookup returns CDR1 SQVTM and CDR2 ANQGSEA. CDR3 length: 12 residues. The sample comes from a study of blood T cell repertoires in COVID-19. At the level of the study: Sites across the United States, Italy and Spain contributed samples from acute and convalescent COVID-19.

J is TRBJ2-1 and V is TRBV29-1; TRBD2 matches at 7 bases. Input material: peripheral blood. The sequence derives from a man aged 18 to 30 with active or convalescent COVID-19. The CDR3 loop reads CSVEVPAGYLFF. CDR3 DNA: TGCAGCGTTGAAGTCCCAGCGGGGTACCTATTCTTC.